A single sample is the source of the 30 T cell receptor beta chains below, sequenced in a study of cytomegalovirus exposure and HLA in healthy donors. The study ran its PCR with 60 Vbeta and 13 Jbeta primers. Using immunoSEQ multiplex PCR, the repertoire was profiled, and TCRdb retains in-frame clones only, with some absent. The repertoire holds 150,000 to 200,000 clones, with 78% as singletons. Sequenced sample: PBMCs. These receptors all come from a woman in her 30s in good health and CMV-seropositive.

The chain recombines TRBV29-1 with TRBJ2-1; 11 bases line up with TRBD2. Germline-derived CDR1 and CDR2 are SQVTM and ANQGSEA. The CDR3 consists of 14 residues. V lost 7 bases and J lost 3; bases outside the gene matches: 5. As DNA, the CDR3 is TGCAGCGCGACTAGCGGGGAGATCTACAATGAGCAGTTCTTC. It codes for CSATSGEIYNEQFF.

The chain recombines TRBV29-1 with TRBJ1-3; 7 bases line up with TRBD1. This CDR3 is 14 amino acids long. The junction had 9 bases not matched to a gene; V was cut back by 8 bases and J by 2 bases. Germline CDR1 is SQVTM and CDR2 is ANQGSEA. The CDR3 sequence: CSIETGKTGNTIYF. Written as DNA, the CDR3 is TGCAGCATAGAGACAGGGAAGACTGGAAACACCATATATTTT.

As regards this clone: At the DNA level, this CDR3 is encoded by other sequences in the same sample as well. This chain's CDR3 is CASSITGTDTQYF. DNA of the CDR3: TGTGCCAGTAGTATAACCGGGACAGATACGCAGTATTTT. This rearrangement joins TRBV19 to TRBJ2-3, with unresolved D. This CDR3 contains 13 residues. Trimming removed 2 bases at V and 3 bases at J, with 6 bases between. CDR1 LNHDA and CDR2 SQIVND come from the germline V gene (reference sequence).

For this clone: Other DNA sequences in the sample encode the same CDR3. The chain links TRBV27 to TRBJ1-5; no clear D gene. Deletions cut 5 bases from V and 3 bases from J, with 8 bases between. CDR1 is MNHEY and CDR2 is SMNVEV in the germline V gene (reference sequence). This CDR3 comprises 13 residues. CDR3 loop: CASSPYSNQPQHF. CDR3 sequence (DNA): TGTGCCAGCAGTCCTTATTCCAATCAGCCCCAGCATTTT.

The chain joins TRBV4-1 to TRBJ2-3; maybe TRBD1 (6 bases). The CDR3 is 15 residues long. Germline-derived CDR1 and CDR2 are MGHRA and YSYEKL. Between the trimmed V and J ends, which lost 4 bases and 1 base, there was a span of 12 bases. Here the CDR3 DNA reads TGCGCCAGCAGCCTACAGGGTCTGGGCACAGATACGCAGTATTTT. As protein: CASSLQGLGTDTQYF.

The V call is TRBV28, the J call TRBJ2-7; weak D call: TRBD2 (5 bases). There are 16 residues in the CDR3. CDR1 is MDHEN, CDR2 SYDVKM, per germline. V was pared by 2 bases and J by 5 bases, with 19 bases between. The chain's CDR3 is CASSLAASKLRDEQYF. As DNA, the CDR3 is TGTGCCAGCAGTTTAGCGGCTAGCAAGCTGAGGGACGAGCAGTACTTC.

The V gene is TRBV15, the J gene TRBJ2-1; 7 positions agree with TRBD2. Unmatched junction bases numbered 10, after V lost 3 bases and J lost 8 bases. CDR1 is LNHNV and CDR2 is YYDKDF in the germline V gene (reference sequence). This CDR3 is 15 amino acids long. CDR3: CATSSPSGTIDEQFF. The CDR3 nucleotides are TGTGCCACCAGCAGTCCTAGCGGTACCATAGATGAGCAGTTCTTC.

The J gene is TRBJ2-1, the V gene TRBV19; maybe TRBD1 (6 bases). Germline-derived CDR1 and CDR2 are LNHDA and SQIVND (reference sequence). Trimming stripped 7 bases from V and 4 bases from J, with 11 bases between. The CDR3 totals 13 residues. CDR3 bases: TGTGCCAGTAAAGGGACAATATACAATGAGCAGTTCTTC. Translation: CASKGTIYNEQFF.

The chain has TRBV5-6 and TRBJ2-1; TRBD1 is a possible D gene (6 bases). Germline loops: CDR1 SGHDT, CDR2 YYEEEE. Trimming shortened V by 3 bases and J by 4 bases, and 11 bases separated the two germline ends. The CDR3 length is 14 residues. The DNA of the CDR3 is TGTGCCAGCAGCTACCAGGGGCTTTACAATGAGCAGTTCTTC. Translating gives CASSYQGLYNEQFF.

The genes are TRBV5-8 and TRBJ2-1; the match to TRBD1 covers 7 bases. The CDR3 is 12 residues long. CDR1 SGHTS and CDR2 YDEGEE come from the germline V gene. V was pared by 5 bases and J by 8 bases, with 4 bases of the junction left unmatched. The CDR3 protein is CASRKQGYEQFF. The CDR3 DNA follows: TGTGCCAGCAGAAAACAGGGGTATGAGCAGTTCTTC. Looking up the rest from reference TRBV5-8 and TRBJ2-1 gives the full variable domain: EAGVTQSPTHLIKTRGQQATLRCSPISGHTSVYWYQQALGLGLQFLLWYDEGEERNRGNFPPRFSGRQFPNYSSELNVNALELEDSALYLCASRKQGYEQFFGPGTRLTVL.

The gene calls are TRBV18 and TRBJ1-1, with D perhaps matching TRBD1 (5 bases). V was clipped by 3 bases and J by 5 bases, with 10 bases between them. This CDR3 comprises 13 residues. Germline CDR1 and CDR2: KGHSH and LQKENI. CDR3 DNA sequence: TGTGCCAGCTCACCGAAGACAGATACTGAAGCTTTCTTT. Translating gives CASSPKTDTEAFF.

A few counts support this clone. The V gene is TRBV7-9, the J gene TRBJ1-1; D remains ambiguous. CDR3 length: 13 amino acids. Germline CDR1 is SEHNR and CDR2 is FQNEAQ (reference sequence). Trimming left V 4 bases short and J 6 bases short, with 12 bases between. CDR3 protein: CASSSQEASEAFF. DNA for the CDR3: TGTGCCAGCAGCTCTCAGGAGGCCTCTGAAGCTTTCTTT.

The chain joins TRBV28 to TRBJ1-2; tentatively, D is TRBD1 (6 bases). This CDR3 has 16 amino acids. From germline, CDR1 is MDHEN and CDR2 SYDVKM. V was cut by 6 bases and J by 4 bases, with 21 bases left in between. The CDR3 bases are TGTGCCAGCAGAGCACCTGGCCCAGGGGAAGGCTATGGCTACACCTTC. This sequence encodes CASRAPGPGEGYGYTF.

The chain has TRBV4-1 and TRBJ2-3, with a weak D call TRBD2 (6 bases). Trimming cost V 1 base and J 5 bases, with 13 bases left between them. Germline V lookup: CDR1 MGHRA, CDR2 YSYEKL. CDR3 size: 15 residues. The CDR3 coding sequence is TGCGCCAGCAGCCAAGGCGCGGGGTATGTAGATACGCAGTATTTT. Its protein product is CASSQGAGYVDTQYF.

This chain links TRBV4-1 with TRBJ1-1; D unclear. The CDR3 consists of 14 residues. Germline CDR1 and CDR2: MGHRA and YSYEKL. V lost 2 bases and J 3 bases, leaving 10 bases between the germline ends. The CDR3 nucleotides read TGCGCCAGCAGCCAAACAGAGGGTTACACTGAAGCTTTCTTT. This translates into CASSQTEGYTEAFF.

The chain has TRBV5-1 and TRBJ2-5; D is unclear. Trimming stripped 4 bases from V and 5 bases from J, with 15 bases between. This CDR3 spans 14 amino acids. Germline V CDR1 and CDR2: SGHRS, YFSETQ. The CDR3 spells CASSVPSAEETQYF. Written as DNA, the CDR3 is TGCGCCAGCAGCGTGCCGAGCGCAGAGGAGACCCAGTACTTC.

This rearrangement joins TRBV18 to TRBJ2-7, with D uncertain. Between the trimmed V and J ends, which lost 5 bases and 1 base, there was a span of 18 bases. The CDR3 has 16 residues. Germline V CDR1 and CDR2: KGHSH, LQKENI. The CDR3 DNA is TGTGCCAGCTCATCCCTTTTCTCATACGGGTCCTACGAGCAGTACTTC. As protein: CASSSLFSYGSYEQYF.

The chain combines TRBV28 with TRBJ2-5; TRBD2 matches 9 bases. The J segment lost 4 bases and the V segment lost 6 bases, leaving 9 bases of the junction unmatched. The CDR3 runs to 15 residues. Germline CDR1 reads MDHEN; CDR2 reads SYDVKM. CDR3 amino acids: CASSLSGSVGETQYF. The CDR3 DNA follows: TGTGCCAGCAGCCTTAGCGGGAGCGTGGGAGAGACCCAGTACTTC.

This clone was seen a few times. The chain combines TRBV7-9 with TRBJ1-1; D ambiguous. V lost 8 bases and J 5 bases, leaving 15 bases between the germline ends. Germline-derived CDR1 and CDR2 are SEHNR and FQNEAQ (reference sequence). CDR3 length: 13 residues. The CDR3 loop is CASSGHTGTEAFF. DNA for the CDR3: TGTGCCAGCTCCGGCCACACGGGAACTGAAGCTTTCTTT.

Here the CDR3 DNA reads TGTGCCAGCAGAGAGGTAGGGGACGAGCAGTACTTC. This translates into CASREVGDEQYF. The chain joins TRBV5-8 to TRBJ2-7; weak D call: TRBD1 (5 bases). CDR1 is SGHTS, CDR2 YDEGEE, per germline. This CDR3 region has 12 residues. V lost 5 bases to trimming and J lost 5 bases, with 11 bases between them.

Only a few counts were recorded for this clone. This sequence joins TRBV28 and TRBJ2-3, with TRBD2 matching 10 bases. There are 22 residues in the CDR3. Germline assignment: CDR1 MDHEN and CDR2 SYDVKM. With 6 bases clipped from V and 0 bases from J, the junction kept 24 bases outside the gene matches. CDR3 nucleotides: TGTGCCAGCAGCCCACCGATTGCCGGATCCGGGACTAGCGTTCTTAGCACAGATACGCAGTATTTT. Its translation is CASSPPIAGSGTSVLSTDTQYF.

The chain has TRBV27 and TRBJ1-1; D is undetermined. With 7 bases removed from V and 4 bases from J, the gap between germline ends came to 7 bases. Germline CDR1 and CDR2: MNHEY and SMNVEV (reference sequence). CDR3 length: 11 amino acids. CDR3 DNA sequence: TGTGCCAGCATTAGAGGCACTGAAGCTTTCTTT. Translated, it gives CASIRGTEAFF.

CDR3 region: CASSFSEGTARYSNQPQHF. The DNA for the CDR3 is TGTGCCAGCAGCTTTTCTGAGGGGACAGCACGATATAGCAATCAGCCCCAGCATTTT. The chain carries TRBV7-9 and TRBJ1-5; 7 bases fit TRBD1. With 3 bases clipped from V and 0 bases from J, the junction kept 14 bases outside the gene matches. Germline V gene sequence: CDR1 SEHNR, CDR2 FQNEAQ (reference sequence). CDR3 size: 19 residues.

V and J are TRBV19 and TRBJ2-5, with 8 bases lining up with TRBD1. The better agreement between TRBJ2-7 and the DNA end casts doubt on the J call. Germline values: CDR1 LNHDA, CDR2 SQIVND (reference sequence). The CDR3 spans 14 residues. The CDR3, as DNA: TGTGCCAGTAGTATGGACAGGGCTTCCTACGAGCAGTACTTC. It is translated as CASSMDRASYEQYF.

The CDR3 DNA reads TGTGCCAGCAGTTACGTGGCGGGAGCATACAATGAGCAGTTCTTC. As protein: CASSYVAGAYNEQFF. V and J are TRBV6-5 and TRBJ2-1; 7 nucleotides align to TRBD2. This CDR3 spans 15 amino acids. CDR1 is MNHEY and CDR2 is SVGAGI in the germline V gene. Germline trimming cut 2 bases from V and 4 bases from J; bases unmatched to any gene: 5.

This sequence joins TRBV7-6 and TRBJ1-1; D gene uncertain. Germline CDR1 is SGHVS and CDR2 is FNYEAQ. This CDR3 has 14 amino acids. Trimming removed 1 base at V and 0 bases at J, with 6 bases between. The CDR3 loop reads CASSLGDLNTEAFF. As DNA, the CDR3 is TGTGCCAGCAGCTTAGGCGACTTGAACACTGAAGCTTTCTTT.

The chain is built from TRBV9 and TRBJ2-1; D call uncertain. With 6 bases removed from V and 7 bases from J, the gap between germline ends came to 8 bases. The CDR3 spans 11 residues. Germline CDR1 SGDLS, CDR2 YYNGEE. The DNA of the CDR3 is TGTGCCAGCACTCCCGGTAATGAGCAGTTCTTC. It is translated as CASTPGNEQFF.

The chain joins TRBV7-9 to TRBJ2-5; perhaps TRBD2 as D (6 bases). Trimming left V 3 bases short and J 10 bases short, with 15 bases between. Germline assignment: CDR1 SEHNR and CDR2 FQNEAQ (reference sequence). This CDR3 has 13 residues. The CDR3 DNA is TGTGCCAGCAGCTTGGAGGGTTCGGGCTACCAGTACTTC. Protein sequence: CASSLEGSGYQYF. Combining the CDR3 with reference TRBV7-9 and TRBJ2-5 gives the whole variable domain DTGVSQNPRHKITKRGQNVTFRCDPISEHNRLYWYRQTLGQGPEFLTYFQNEAQLEKSRLLSDRFSAERPKGSFSTLEIQRTEQGDSAMYLCASSLEGSGYQYFGPGTRLLVL.

The chain has TRBV5-8 and TRBJ2-7; 7 bases align to TRBD2. Germline V gene sequence: CDR1 SGHTS, CDR2 YDEGEE. J lost 4 bases, V lost 4 bases, and 2 bases had no gene match. The CDR3 consists of 12 residues. The CDR3 here is CASSSGTYEQYF. The CDR3 DNA sequence: TGTGCCAGCAGCAGCGGGACGTACGAGCAGTACTTC. The full variable domain, in which reference TRBV5-8 and TRBJ2-7 provide the parts outside the CDR3, is EAGVTQSPTHLIKTRGQQATLRCSPISGHTSVYWYQQALGLGLQFLLWYDEGEERNRGNFPPRFSGRQFPNYSSELNVNALELEDSALYLCASSSGTYEQYFGPGTRLTVT.

The gene calls are TRBV27 and TRBJ1-2, with TRBD1 matching 9 bases. V shed 3 bases and J 6 bases; nucleotides not matched to a gene: 8. CDR1 and CDR2 (germline): MNHEY, SMNVEV (reference sequence). This CDR3 region has 15 residues. The chain's CDR3 is CASSFPGQGWNGYTF. CDR3 DNA sequence: TGTGCCAGCAGTTTCCCCGGACAGGGGTGGAATGGCTACACCTTC.